The rows below give T cell receptor beta chains drawn from one sample of a study of shared clonotypes between healthy human individuals. Clones were read by immunoSEQ multiplex PCR, and TCRdb kept only the in-frame ones, dropping some. The table includes 2 million to 2.5 million clones, nearly 97% detected once. Sequences were obtained from naive CD4+ T cells sorted from blood. The receptors come from a man between 18 and 35 years old in good health. CDR3s include the opening cysteine and the closing phenylalanine or tryptophan. The D gene is left open where the match is weak. The listing skips clone size in some rows; elsewhere it reads once, few, many or a size class.

D gene	clone size	V gene	J gene	CDR3 protein	CDR3 DNA
-	-	TRBV7-8	TRBJ2-7	CASSSDQGSYEQYF	TGTGCCAGCAGCTCGGATCAGGGATCCTACGAGCAGTACTTC
TRBD1	-	TRBV7-9	TRBJ2-7	CASSPSIPRQGGNEQYF	TGTGCCAGCAGCCCAAGTATCCCCCGACAGGGGGGCAACGAGCAGTACTTC
-	-	TRBV18	TRBJ1-1	CASSPRADQNTEAFF	TGTGCCAGCTCACCCCGGGCGGATCAGAACACTGAAGCTTTCTTT
TRBD2	-	TRBV19	TRBJ2-1	CASRIAGGSEQFF	TGTGCCAGTAGGATAGCGGGAGGGAGTGAGCAGTTCTTC
TRBD2	once	TRBV4-3	TRBJ2-3	CASSQSGLAIDTQYF	TGCGCCAGCAGCCAATCGGGACTAGCGATAGATACGCAGTATTTT
TRBD1	once	TRBV5-1	TRBJ1-4	CASSLAGVTGNEKLFF	TGCGCCAGCAGCTTGGCCGGGGTGACAGGGAACGAAAAACTGTTTTTT
-	-	TRBV11-2	TRBJ2-3	CASSPGGTHTDTQYF	TGTGCCAGCAGCCCTGGAGGGACCCACACAGATACGCAGTATTTT
TRBD2	-	TRBV7-9	TRBJ2-7	CASSRGLAGKEQYF	TGTGCCAGCAGCAGGGGACTAGCGGGAAAAGAGCAGTACTTC
TRBD1	-	TRBV19	TRBJ2-2	CASRPDRVPGELFF	TGTGCCAGTAGACCGGACAGGGTGCCCGGGGAGCTGTTTTTT
TRBD1	-	TRBV2	TRBJ1-2	CASSGGDRGPYGYTF	TGTGCCAGCAGTGGGGGGGACAGGGGTCCCTATGGCTACACCTTC
-	-	TRBV5-5	TRBJ2-7	CASSLNQLTPYEQYF	TGTGCCAGCAGCTTGAACCAGCTGACCCCCTACGAGCAGTACTTC
TRBD2	-	TRBV11-3	TRBJ2-3	CASSTRTSGVITDTQYF	TGTGCCAGCAGCACTCGGACTAGCGGGGTCATAACAGATACGCAGTATTTT
-	-	TRBV5-1	TRBJ1-2	CASSLAHNYGYTF	TGCGCCAGCAGCTTGGCTCATAACTATGGCTACACCTTC
-	-	TRBV15	TRBJ1-6	CATSRDRLQNSPLHF	TGTGCCACCAGCAGAGATCGTCTTCAAAATTCACCCCTCCACTTT
TRBD1	-	TRBV29-1	TRBJ2-5	CSVDGRTGQETQYF	TGCAGCGTTGATGGCCGGACAGGGCAAGAGACCCAGTACTTC
-	-	TRBV5-1	TRBJ1-4	CASSLDGGLNRNNEKLFF	TGCGCCAGCAGCTTGGATGGGGGGCTGAATAGGAATAATGAAAAACTGTTTTTT
TRBD1	-	TRBV10-3	TRBJ1-2	CAISEGTGGYGYTF	TGTGCCATCAGTGAAGGGACAGGGGGCTATGGCTACACCTTC
-	-	TRBV5-6	TRBJ1-2	CASSLFWEKAYGYTF	TGTGCCAGCAGCTTGTTTTGGGAGAAAGCCTATGGCTACACCTTC
-	-	TRBV15	TRBJ2-7	CATSRDDSYEQYF	TGTGCCACCAGCAGAGATGACTCCTACGAGCAGTACTTC
-	-	TRBV11-2	TRBJ2-7	CASSLWGYEQYF	TGTGCCAGCAGCTTATGGGGATACGAGCAGTACTTC
TRBD2	once	TRBV7-9	TRBJ2-1	CASSFSGRLAAFNEQFF	TGTGCCAGCAGCTTCAGCGGCCGGCTAGCGGCTTTCAATGAGCAGTTCTTC
TRBD2	-	TRBV27	TRBJ2-5	CASSLSGTSAAKETQYF	TGTGCCAGCAGTTTATCAGGGACTAGCGCCGCCAAAGAGACCCAGTACTTC
TRBD1	-	TRBV7-2	TRBJ1-4	CASSTRTGLEKLFF	TGTGCCAGCAGCACAAGGACAGGGTTAGAAAAACTGTTTTTT
TRBD2	-	TRBV5-1	TRBJ2-1	CASSLVASGASYNEQFF	TGCGCCAGCAGCTTGGTGGCTAGCGGGGCATCCTACAATGAGCAGTTCTTC
-	-	TRBV21-1	TRBJ2-5	CASGGFGLLQETQYF	TGTGCCAGCGGGGGATTTGGTCTATTACAAGAGACCCAGTACTTC
-	-	TRBV5-4	TRBJ2-1	CASSPVGPNEQFF	TGTGCCAGCAGCCCTGTCGGGCCCAATGAGCAGTTCTTC
-	-	TRBV25-1	TRBJ2-7	CASSGTPYEQYF	TGTGCCAGCAGCGGTACTCCCTACGAGCAGTACTTC